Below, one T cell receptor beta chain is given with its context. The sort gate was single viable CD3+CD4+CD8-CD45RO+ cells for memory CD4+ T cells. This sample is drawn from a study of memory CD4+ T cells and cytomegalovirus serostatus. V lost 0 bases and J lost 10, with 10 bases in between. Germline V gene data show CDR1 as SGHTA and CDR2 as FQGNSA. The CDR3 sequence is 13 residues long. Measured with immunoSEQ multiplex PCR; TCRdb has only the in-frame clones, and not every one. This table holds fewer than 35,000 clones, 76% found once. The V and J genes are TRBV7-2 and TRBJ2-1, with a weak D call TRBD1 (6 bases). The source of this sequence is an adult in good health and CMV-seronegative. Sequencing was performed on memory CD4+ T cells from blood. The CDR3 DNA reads TGTGCCAGCAGCTTAGCGCGTGGGACAGAGCAGTTCTTC. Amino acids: CASSLARGTEQFF.